A selection of T cell receptor beta chains follows, all from one sample in a study of cytomegalovirus exposure and HLA in healthy donors. Repertoires were generated with immunoSEQ multiplex PCR, while TCRdb's copy carries only in-frame clones and drops some. The sample carries roughly 78,000 clones, about 64% recorded once. The sample was PBMCs. The receptor set was obtained from a man aged 30-40 years in good health and CMV-seropositive. The CDR3 runs from the conserved cysteine through the conserved F or W. D genes are given only for firm matches. A clone size is listed for some rows: how often the clone was seen (once, few, many), or a class if it is expanded.

v_gene	abundance	d_gene	j_gene	CDR3aa	CDR3nt
TRBV7-8	few	TRBD2	TRBJ2-3	CASSLVAGTSGDRDTQYF	TGTGCCAGCAGCCTTGTGGCCGGGACTAGCGGTGATCGGGATACGCAGTATTTT
TRBV10-3	NA	TRBD2	TRBJ2-1	CAISPSGSLNNEQFF	TGTGCCATCAGTCCCAGCGGGAGTTTAAACAATGAGCAGTTCTTC
TRBV5-1	NA	TRBD2	TRBJ2-3	CASSRAGGKYF	TGCGCCAGCAGTCGAGCGGGGGGGAAGTATTTT
TRBV10-3	once	TRBD2	TRBJ2-2	CAISDGGGFTGELFF	TGTGCCATCAGTGACGGCGGGGGGTTCACCGGGGAGCTGTTTTTT
TRBV6-5	NA	NA	TRBJ1-6	CASTAVRRDSPLHF	TGTGCCAGCACGGCTGTTCGGAGGGATTCACCCCTCCACTTT
TRBV2	few	NA	TRBJ1-5	CASSVMGGNQPQHF	TGTGCCAGCAGTGTTATGGGAGGGAATCAGCCCCAGCATTTT
TRBV2	NA	NA	TRBJ2-7	CASSEALRTGQYF	TGTGCCAGCAGTGAAGCGCTTCGAACAGGGCAGTACTTC
TRBV28	few	TRBD2	TRBJ2-7	CASSPGLAVTYEQYF	TGTGCCAGCAGCCCTGGGCTAGCGGTAACCTACGAGCAGTACTTC
TRBV4-1	NA	NA	TRBJ1-2	CASSQDGEANYGYTF	TGCGCCAGCAGCCAGGACGGGGAAGCTAACTATGGCTACACCTTC
TRBV28	NA	TRBD2	TRBJ2-1	CASSLLAANYNEQFF	TGTGCCAGCAGCCTACTAGCGGCAAATTACAATGAGCAGTTCTTC
TRBV7-9	NA	NA	TRBJ2-1	CASSLRRGRADNEQFF	TGTGCCAGCAGCTTAAGGAGGGGACGAGCCGACAATGAGCAGTTCTTC
TRBV4-1	few	NA	TRBJ1-2	CASSQGGSEGYGYTF	TGCGCCAGCAGCCAAGGTGGTAGCGAAGGATATGGCTACACCTTC
TRBV19	NA	TRBD2	TRBJ2-7	CASSGLPGGSAYEQYF	TGTGCCAGTAGTGGACTTCCGGGGGGAAGTGCATACGAGCAGTACTTC
TRBV11-3	few	TRBD2	TRBJ2-3	CASSRGLAPYTDTQYF	TGTGCCAGCAGCCGCGGACTAGCGCCTTACACAGATACGCAGTATTTT
TRBV6-5	NA	NA	TRBJ1-2	CASSYHRDMDYGYTF	TGTGCCAGCAGTTATCACAGGGACATGGACTATGGCTACACCTTC
TRBV10-3	NA	TRBD2	TRBJ2-1	CAISEALPSGYNEQFF	TGTGCCATCAGTGAGGCTTTGCCTAGCGGCTACAATGAGCAGTTCTTC
TRBV6-1	few	NA	TRBJ2-7	CASSAGNGYEQYF	TGTGCCAGCAGTGCAGGGAACGGCTACGAGCAGTACTTC
TRBV9	NA	NA	TRBJ1-1	CASSVGAGTEAFF	TGTGCCAGCAGCGTAGGTGCAGGGACTGAAGCTTTCTTT
TRBV5-6	NA	TRBD1	TRBJ1-2	CASSSGTGDGHGYTF	TGTGCCAGCAGCTCCGGAACAGGGGACGGGCATGGCTACACCTTC
TRBV6-4	NA	TRBD1	TRBJ1-2	CASSDAAGGAGGYTF	TGTGCCAGCAGTGACGCTGCAGGGGGCGCCGGGGGCTACACCTTC
TRBV2	NA	TRBD2	TRBJ2-3	CATKRGISTDTQYF	TGTGCCACCAAGCGGGGGATAAGCACAGATACGCAGTATTTT
TRBV15	few	NA	TRBJ2-7	CATSRDATGSYEQYF	TGTGCCACCAGCAGAGATGCTACAGGTTCCTACGAGCAGTACTTC
TRBV6-5	NA	NA	TRBJ2-1	CASSGDSYNEQFF	TGTGCCAGCAGCGGAGACTCATACAATGAGCAGTTCTTC
TRBV25-1	few	TRBD2	TRBJ2-3	CASSTASGGILDTQYF	TGTGCCAGCAGTACCGCTAGCGGGGGGATTTTAGATACGCAGTATTTT
TRBV7-8	NA	NA	TRBJ2-1	CASSLVPGEQFF	TGTGCCAGCAGCTTAGTTCCAGGTGAGCAGTTCTTC
TRBV28	NA	TRBD2	TRBJ2-7	CASSRGGLIHEQYF	TGTGCCAGCAGCCGCGGGGGGCTTATCCACGAGCAGTACTTC
TRBV2	NA	NA	TRBJ2-7	CASSPIGASDEQYF	TGTGCCAGCAGCCCAATTGGGGCCTCTGACGAGCAGTACTTC
TRBV6-6	NA	NA	TRBJ2-5	CASSYEALETQYF	TGTGCCAGCAGTTACGAGGCTTTGGAGACCCAGTACTTC
TRBV28	NA	TRBD2	TRBJ2-5	CASSIAGETQYF	TGTGCCAGCAGCATAGCGGGGGAGACCCAGTACTTC
TRBV9	NA	NA	TRBJ2-1	CASSVGGSPGNEQFF	TGTGCCAGCAGCGTAGGGGGATCCCCGGGGAATGAGCAGTTCTTC
TRBV7-6	NA	TRBD1	TRBJ2-7	CASSLNFGQGRSEQYF	TGTGCCAGCAGCTTAAATTTTGGACAGGGGAGGTCCGAGCAGTACTTC
TRBV23-1	few	NA	TRBJ2-1	CASKDSYNEQFF	TGCGCCAGCAAAGACAGTTACAATGAGCAGTTCTTC
TRBV6-5	few	TRBD1	TRBJ2-7	CASSGEDRGAEQYF	TGTGCCAGCAGTGGGGAGGACAGGGGTGCCGAGCAGTACTTC
TRBV9	NA	NA	TRBJ1-2	CASSVEGGYGYTF	TGTGCCAGCAGCGTAGAGGGGGGGTATGGCTACACCTTC
TRBV5-1	NA	TRBD2	TRBJ2-1	CASSSTSGAQFF	TGCGCCAGCAGCTCTACTAGCGGGGCGCAGTTCTTC
TRBV19	NA	TRBD1	TRBJ2-7	CASSTRTGGRNSPYEQYF	TGTGCCAGTAGTACCCGGACAGGGGGGCGGAATTCTCCCTACGAGCAGTACTTC
TRBV18	NA	NA	TRBJ2-1	CASSPNLRRGNEQFF	TGTGCCAGCTCACCAAACCTCCGGCGGGGCAATGAGCAGTTCTTC
TRBV10-3	NA	NA	TRBJ1-2	CAISGGELYGYTF	TGTGCCATCAGTGGCGGGGAACTCTATGGCTACACCTTC
TRBV19	few	TRBD2	TRBJ2-5	CASSPSSGGQETQYF	TGTGCCAGTAGCCCATCTAGCGGGGGCCAAGAGACCCAGTACTTC
TRBV7-2	NA	NA	TRBJ2-6	CASSLARVSGANVLTF	TGTGCCAGCAGCTTAGCGCGAGTCTCTGGGGCCAACGTCCTGACTTTC
TRBV7-8	NA	NA	TRBJ1-2	CASSLGRAENYGYTF	TGTGCCAGCAGCTTAGGCAGGGCCGAAAACTATGGCTACACCTTC